This T cell receptor beta chain was obtained from a study of CD8 T cells in Susac syndrome. Reverse transcription used 0.5 to 1 ug RNA and random hexamers. A multiplex approach, immunoSEQ multiplex PCR, amplified TCR beta CDR3 across 54 Vbeta and 13 Jbeta. TCRdb ran MiXCR on the immunoSEQ multiplex PCR reads and lists one entry per CDR3 protein. The sample comprises about 210,000 distinct CDR3 sequences, about 95% of which are singletons, and 0.095% rests with the top ten. Sequencing of TCR beta was carried out in blood CD8+ and CD4+ T cells. In the multiple sclerosis control group, patients were treatment-naive and had stable or active relapsing-remitting disease. Negative magnetic isolation gave CD8+ and CD4+ cells; FACS enriched CD8+ TEMRA. Germline V gives CDR1 SSHAT, CDR2 FNYEAQ (reference sequence). The CDR3 runs to 13 residues. Deletions cut 3 bases from V and 3 bases from J, with 9 bases between.

The rearrangement links TRBV7-7 to TRBJ2-7; D gene ambiguous. What was sequenced was CD4+ T cells from PBMCs. The receptor's source is a human donor with multiple sclerosis. The CDR3 region is CASSLSLNYEQYF. In DNA form, the CDR3 reads TGTGCCAGCAGCTTGTCTCTAAACTACGAGCAGTACTTC.